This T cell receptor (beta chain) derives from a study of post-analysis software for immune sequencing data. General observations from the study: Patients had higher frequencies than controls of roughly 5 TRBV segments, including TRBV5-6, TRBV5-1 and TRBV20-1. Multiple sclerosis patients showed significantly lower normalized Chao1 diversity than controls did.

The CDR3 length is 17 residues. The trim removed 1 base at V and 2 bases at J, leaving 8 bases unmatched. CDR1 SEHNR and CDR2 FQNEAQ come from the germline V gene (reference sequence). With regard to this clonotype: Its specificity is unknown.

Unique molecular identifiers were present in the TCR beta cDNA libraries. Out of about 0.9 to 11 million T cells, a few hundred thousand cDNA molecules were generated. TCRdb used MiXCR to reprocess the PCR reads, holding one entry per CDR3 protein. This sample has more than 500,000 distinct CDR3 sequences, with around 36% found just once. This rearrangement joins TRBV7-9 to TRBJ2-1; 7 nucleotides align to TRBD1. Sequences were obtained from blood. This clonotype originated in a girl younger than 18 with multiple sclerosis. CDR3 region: CASSLGATGTAYNEQFF. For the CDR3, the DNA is TGTGCCAGCAGCTTAGGGGCCACCGGGACAGCCTACAATGAGCAGTTCTTC.